This TCR beta chain appears in the sequencing data of a study of human T cells and chemical hapten exposure. Looking at the study overall: Patients had diphenylcyclopropenone applied to the scalp weekly throughout the approximately 24-week study.

Notes on this clonotype: Its specificity is unknown.

The study, taken as a whole, reports: High-frequency TCRs, those above 1 in 1000, stayed the same after DPC sensitization. There was alopecia in the donors, so their immune response may differ from that of healthy people.

Germline assignment: CDR1 SGDLS and CDR2 YYNGEE. The length of the CDR3 is 13 residues. V lost 4 bases to trimming and J lost 6 bases, with 13 bases between them. Each CDR3 protein gets one entry after TCRdb re-called the RACE reads with MiXCR. The table lists nearly 350,000 distinct CDR3 sequences, under 8% of them singletons. Time point indicated: patch test 1, 2 weeks after DPC sensitization. Treatment in this sample: therapeutic diphenylcyclopropenone sensitization with weekly scalp DPC. Unfractionated whole blood yielded total RNA. The chain uses TRBV9 and TRBJ1-1; the D is unclear. This material consisted of whole blood, taken in connection with sensitization to the hapten diphenylcyclopropenone (DPC). The TCR comes from a woman in her late teens or twenties with alopecia areata. Some clones in this sample may be carry-over from other donors' samples. The CDR3 nucleotides are TGTGCCAGCAGCCCTATGCCTGACCCTGAAGCTTTCTTT. It codes for CASSPMPDPEAFF. The full variable domain, its missing parts supplied by reference TRBV9 and TRBJ1-1, is DSGVTQTPKHLITATGQRVTLRCSPRSGDLSVYWYQQSLDQGLQFLIQYYNGEERAKGNILERFSAQQFPDLHSELNLSSLELGDSALYFCASSPMPDPEAFFGQGTRLTVV.